This T cell receptor (beta chain) was captured by sequencing in a study of tumor and adjacent non-tumor tissue in lung cancer. V was pared by 7 bases and J by 2 bases, with 16 bases between. The CDR3 runs 15 residues. No cell sorting was done before RNA was extracted from the tissue. The library came from three nested PCR rounds adapted from ARM-PCR protocols. TCRdb independently ran MiXCR on the multiplex PCR reads; one entry per CDR3 protein. The sample shows 200,000 to 250,000 distinct CDR3 sequences, around 71% of them seen only once. Concerning this clonotype itself: A read error is possible here, since a much larger clone lies one base away.

This clonotype was obtained from a man aged 55 to 70 with non-small cell lung cancer. Specimen: lung tumor tissue. The rearrangement joins TRBV12-3 or TRBV12-4 to TRBJ2-3; either TRBD1 or TRBD2 may supply D (5 bases each). CDR3 nucleotides: TGTGCCAGCAATCCCACCGGGGCCAACACAGATACGCAGTATTTT. Its protein product is CASNPTGANTDTQYF.